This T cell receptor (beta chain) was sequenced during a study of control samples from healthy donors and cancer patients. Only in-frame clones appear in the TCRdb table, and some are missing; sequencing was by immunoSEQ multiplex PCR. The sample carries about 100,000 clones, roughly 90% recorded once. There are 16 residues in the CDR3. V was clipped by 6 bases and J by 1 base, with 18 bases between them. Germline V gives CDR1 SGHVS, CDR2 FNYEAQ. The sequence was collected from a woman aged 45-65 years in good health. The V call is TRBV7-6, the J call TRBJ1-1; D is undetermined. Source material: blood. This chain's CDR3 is CASRGRVGSGNTEAFF. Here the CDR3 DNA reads TGTGCCAGCAGGGGCCGCGTTGGGTCGGGGAACACTGAAGCTTTCTTT.